The entry below gives a single T cell receptor beta chain sequence along with its context. Antigen: not known. The sequencing template was cDNA reverse transcribed from extracted RNA. Libraries were prepared by immunoSEQ multiplex PCR; TCRdb keeps only in-frame clonotypes and omits some of them. This sample has about 180,000 clones, with about 53% found just once. Described treatment: oral pan-JAK inhibitor, 5-10 mg twice daily. From PBMCs, CD4+ and CD8+ T cells were sorted. Trimming cost V 5 bases and J 4 bases; bases outside gene matches: 12. There are 16 residues in the CDR3. Germline loops: CDR1 SNHLY, CDR2 FYNNEI. This sample was included in a study of CD8+ T cells in alopecia areata. Study-wide results and limits: Under tofacitinib, numerous expanded lesional clonotypes remained detectable in scalp and blood. How baseline CD8+ expansion relates to response remains uncertain (there was one nonresponder). The study also sequences resident alphabeta T cells of normal skin in scalp samples.

The sample here was CD8+ T cells sorted from blood, taken at week 24, from a patient treated with tofacitinib. The V and J genes are TRBV2 and TRBJ2-3; TRBD2 matches 7 bases. This receptor was identified in a human donor with alopecia areata. The CDR3 loop reads CASSQEAGSGPDTQYF. CDR3 DNA sequence: TGTGCCAGCAGTCAAGAAGCGGGGAGTGGGCCAGATACGCAGTATTTT.